This paragraph covers one TCR beta chain sequence. The data belong to a study of cytomegalovirus exposure and HLA in healthy donors. The PCR contained 60 Vbeta and 13 Jbeta primers. The repertoire was sequenced with immunoSEQ multiplex PCR; TCRdb's copy has only in-frame clones and lacks some. The sample comprises approximately 150,000 clones, about 75% of which are singletons, and approximately 4.2% rests with the top ten. This CDR3 region has 15 residues. With V trimmed by 5 bases and J by 1 base, 4 bases remained unmatched. The germline gives CDR1 SEHNR, CDR2 FQNEAQ (reference sequence). The TCR comes from a man between 60 and 75 years old in good health and CMV-seronegative. The chain uses TRBV7-9 and TRBJ2-7; the match to TRBD2 covers 11 bases. Sequencing was carried out using PBMCs. CDR3 DNA: TGTGCCAGCAGCATACTAGCGGGAGCTTCCTACGAGCAGTACTTC. It is translated as CASSILAGASYEQYF.